This T cell receptor (beta chain) was identified in a study of blood T cell repertoires in COVID-19. Turning to the study itself: Material from acute and convalescent COVID-19 was sourced from the United States, Italy and Spain.

Germline CDR1 reads MNHNY; CDR2 reads SVGAGI (reference sequence). V lost 4 bases, J lost 2 bases, and 3 bases stayed unmatched. This CDR3 has 15 amino acids. In the authors' workflow: Estimated nucleated cell counts came from reference gene primer amplification. Generated by immunoSEQ multiplex PCR, the TCRdb table keeps only in-frame clones and is missing some. D and trimming come from the DNA, and the V and J calls and clone size come from that table. The data show some 42,000 clones, roughly nine tenths seen once. The chain uses TRBV6-6 and TRBJ2-7, with 12 positions matching TRBD2. Sequencing was carried out using peripheral blood. The sequence came from a man between 45 and 60 years old with active COVID-19. CDR3 nucleotides: TGTGCCAGCAGTTCGGGACTAGCGGGTACCTACGAGCAGTACTTC. Encoded protein: CASSSGLAGTYEQYF.